This is a list of T cell receptor beta chains from one sample in a study of blood T cell repertoires in COVID-19. The data were produced by immunoSEQ multiplex PCR, yet TCRdb's version contains in-frame clones alone and is incomplete. The table lists approximately 130,000 clones, around 83% of them singletons. The sequenced sample was peripheral blood. The source of these receptors is a human donor in a cohort sampled during active COVID-19. Both conserved end residues are part of each CDR3. A D gene is named only where the DNA matches it firmly. The size of a clone is reported for some rows only, either as once, few or many, or as a class for expanded clones.

clone_size	d_call	v_call	j_call	cdr3_nt	cdr3_aa
.	TRBD1	TRBV9	TRBJ2-5	TGTGCCAGCAGCCCACGACAGGGAGAGACCCAGTACTTC	CASSPRQGETQYF
.	.	TRBV15	TRBJ1-5	TGTGCCACCAGCAGAGGAGTTCGCGAGCCCCAGCATTTT	CATSRGVREPQHF
.	.	TRBV15	TRBJ1-5	TGTGCCACCAGCAGAGATCTAGGCCAGCCCCAGCATTTT	CATSRDLGQPQHF
.	.	TRBV7-9	TRBJ2-1	TGTGCCAGCAGCTTAGCCGGGAATAACTACAATGAGCAGTTCTTC	CASSLAGNNYNEQFF
.	TRBD1	TRBV6-6	TRBJ1-1	TGTGCCAGCAGCCCTTACAGGGGCCTACGGGCTTTCTTT	CASSPYRGLRAFF
.	TRBD2	TRBV7-2	TRBJ2-2	TGTGCCAGCAGCTTAAACCTAGCGGGAGTACACGGGGAGCTGTTTTTT	CASSLNLAGVHGELFF
.	.	TRBV5-1	TRBJ1-1	TGCGCCAGCAGCTTGGGCGGCAATTCTTTGGGTGAAGCTTTCTTT	CASSLGGNSLGEAFF
few	TRBD2	TRBV6-5	TRBJ2-1	TGTGCCAGCAGTTACCTAGCGGGGGGTTTTAATGAGCAGTTCTTC	CASSYLAGGFNEQFF
.	.	TRBV27	TRBJ1-6	TGTGCCAGCAGTCTTAACGGGGGGGCACCCCTCCACTTT	CASSLNGGAPLHF
.	TRBD2	TRBV9	TRBJ2-1	TGTGCCAGCAGCGGGGACTACCCGACCAATGAGCAGTTCTTC	CASSGDYPTNEQFF
.	.	TRBV30	TRBJ1-1	TGTGCCTGGAGGGACGGGGGCACTGAAGCTTTCTTT	CAWRDGGTEAFF
.	.	TRBV5-1	TRBJ2-2	TGCGCCAGCAGCTTGCGGTTCGGGGAGCTGTTTTTT	CASSLRFGELFF
.	TRBD2	TRBV6-1	TRBJ2-2	TGTGCCAGCAGTGAGAGGGCTAGCGGAGCCGGGGAGCTGTTTTTT	CASSERASGAGELFF
.	.	TRBV19	TRBJ1-5	TGTGCCAGTACCTATAGGACAGCTTCCAATCAGCCCCAGCATTTT	CASTYRTASNQPQHF
.	TRBD2	TRBV7-2	TRBJ2-5	TGTGCCACGGGGGCTAGCGGGGGCCAAGAGACCCAGTACTTC	CATGASGGQETQYF
.	.	TRBV7-2	TRBJ2-3	TGTGCCAGCAGCTTCCTTTCCACAGATACGCAGTATTTT	CASSFLSTDTQYF
.	TRBD1	TRBV5-1	TRBJ1-1	TGCGCCAGCAGCTTAGGGACAGGGCTACTAACCACTGAAGCTTTCTTT	CASSLGTGLLTTEAFF
.	.	TRBV28	TRBJ1-1	TGTGCCAGCAGCCTCCGGTCTAGCCGCACTCTGAACACTGAAGCTTTCTTT	CASSLRSSRTLNTEAFF
.	.	TRBV10-3	TRBJ2-3	TGTGCCATCAGCAGATTATCTAGCACAGATACGCAGTATTTT	CAISRLSSTDTQYF
.	.	TRBV5-5	TRBJ1-1	TGTGCCAGCAGCTTGGGAGTGAACACTGAAGCTTTCTTT	CASSLGVNTEAFF
once	.	TRBV5-6	TRBJ1-5	TGTGCCAAGGGGGAGAATAGCAATCAGCCCCAGCATTTT	CAKGENSNQPQHF
.	.	TRBV7-9	TRBJ1-5	TGTGCCAGCAGCTTAAATGCAGGAATTAGCAATCAGCCCCAGCATTTT	CASSLNAGISNQPQHF
.	TRBD2	TRBV24-1	TRBJ2-2	TGTGCCACCAGTGATTCTGGGGGGGTCACCGGGGAGCTGTTTTTT	CATSDSGGVTGELFF
.	.	TRBV6-5	TRBJ1-1	TGTGCCAGCAGTCCACCTGGCAGTGAAGCTTTCTTT	CASSPPGSEAFF
once	TRBD2	TRBV30	TRBJ2-3	TGTGCCTTTAGCGGGGCCACAGATACGCAGTATTTT	CAFSGATDTQYF
.	TRBD1	TRBV6-5	TRBJ1-1	TGTGCCATCCACAGGGGAATGAACACTGAAGCTTTCTTT	CAIHRGMNTEAFF
.	.	TRBV5-4	TRBJ2-3	TGTGCCAGCAGCCCGGGGGGCAGGGGCACAGATACGCAGTATTTT	CASSPGGRGTDTQYF
.	TRBD1	TRBV5-8	TRBJ2-5	TGTGCCAGCAGCTTCGGGGACAGGGAGATGGAGACCCAGTACTTC	CASSFGDREMETQYF
.	.	TRBV15	TRBJ2-2	TGTGCCACCAGCAGTAGCGAGTTAGTCCCGGGCGGGGAGCTGTTTTTT	CATSSSELVPGGELFF
.	TRBD2	TRBV7-2	TRBJ2-3	TGTGCCAGCAGCTTGGTGGGTCCCGGGACTAGCGGGAGAACAGATACGCAGTATTTT	CASSLVGPGTSGRTDTQYF
.	TRBD2	TRBV5-1	TRBJ2-3	TGCGCCAGCAGCGGAACTAGCGGGAGGCCGCCAGATACGCAGTATTTT	CASSGTSGRPPDTQYF
once	TRBD1	TRBV11-2	TRBJ2-5	TGTGCCAGCAGCCGACCCGGGACAGGGAGAAGAAAGACCCAGTACTTC	CASSRPGTGRRKTQYF
.	TRBD1	TRBV5-4	TRBJ2-2	TGTGCCAGCAGCGGGACGGGACAGTACACCGGGGAGCTGTTTTTT	CASSGTGQYTGELFF
once	TRBD1	TRBV6-5	TRBJ2-1	TGTGCCAGTCGGGGGGACAGGGGAAAAGGGGAGCAGTTCTTC	CASRGDRGKGEQFF
.	.	TRBV6-5	TRBJ1-5	TGTGCCAGCAGCCTACAGGGCGGTCAGCCCCAGCATTTT	CASSLQGGQPQHF
.	TRBD2	TRBV6-2/TRBV6-3	TRBJ2-1	TGTGCCAGCAGCCCGACTAGCGGGGCCCGGTACAATGAGCAGTTCTTC	CASSPTSGARYNEQFF
.	.	TRBV29-1	TRBJ2-6	TGCAGCCAAATCCGCGGACAGAAACTCTGTACTGGGGCCAACGTCCTGACTTTC	CSQIRGQKLCTGANVLTF
.	TRBD2	TRBV7-2	TRBJ2-5	TGTGCCAGCAGCTTAACTAGCGGCGAGACCCAGTACTTC	CASSLTSGETQYF
few	TRBD1	TRBV27	TRBJ1-2	TGTGCCAGCAGTGGGAGACAGGGGAGTCTCAATGGCTACACCTTC	CASSGRQGSLNGYTF
.	.	TRBV3-1/TRBV3-2	TRBJ2-7	TGTGCCAGCAGCTTACAACAGGGAAGCGAGCAGTACTTC	CASSLQQGSEQYF
.	TRBD2	TRBV12-5	TRBJ2-3	TGTGCTAGTGGTCTAGCGGGGGGTAGTACAGATACGCAGTATTTT	CASGLAGGSTDTQYF
.	.	TRBV6-5	TRBJ1-2	TGTGCCAGCAGTTACGGTGGAGGGGACGATGGCTACACCTTC	CASSYGGGDDGYTF
.	TRBD1	TRBV18	TRBJ1-5	TGTGCCAGCTCACCGACAGGGTCAACTCAGCCCCAGCATTTT	CASSPTGSTQPQHF
.	TRBD2	TRBV10-3	TRBJ2-1	TGTGCCATCAGGACCTCCGGGACTAGCGGGGAGCAGTTCTTC	CAIRTSGTSGEQFF
.	TRBD1	TRBV11-2	TRBJ2-5	TGTGCCAGCAGCCCGGACAGGGGTGGCCAAGAGACCCAGTACTTC	CASSPDRGGQETQYF
.	TRBD1	TRBV18	TRBJ1-2	TGTGCCAGCTCACCAGACAGGGGCTATGGCTACACCTTC	CASSPDRGYGYTF
.	TRBD1	TRBV7-6	TRBJ1-2	TGTGCCAGCAGCTTAGTTAGGACAGGTGGTGGCTACACCTTC	CASSLVRTGGGYTF
.	.	TRBV3-1/TRBV3-2	TRBJ1-1	TGTGCCAGCAGCCAAGGGGGCGGTAAGAACACTGAAGCTTTCTTT	CASSQGGGKNTEAFF
once	.	TRBV5-6	TRBJ2-7	TGTGCCAGCAGCTTGGTAGGGGCCAGCTACGAGCAGTACTTC	CASSLVGASYEQYF
once	TRBD2	TRBV5-1	TRBJ2-1	TGCGCCAGCAGCTCCCTGGCGGGGGTTGTGTACAATGAGCAGTTCTTC	CASSSLAGVVYNEQFF
.	.	TRBV9	TRBJ1-3	TGTGCCAGCAGCGTCGGGGTCCGTCAAAACACCATATATTTT	CASSVGVRQNTIYF
.	.	TRBV6-5	TRBJ2-1	TGTGCCAGCAGACGGTCCTACAATGAGCAGTTCTTC	CASRRSYNEQFF